This T cell receptor (beta chain) was identified during a study of blood T cell repertoires in COVID-19. In the original workflow: The authors estimated nucleated cell counts from reference gene primer amplification. Method: immunoSEQ multiplex PCR; TCRdb's copy keeps in-frame clones and lacks some. V and J calls and clone size are copied from that table; D and trimming were computed from the DNA. The table includes 65,000 to 85,000 clones, around 80% detected once. The V gene lost 0 bases and the J gene lost 4 bases, with 8 bases spanning the gap. The CDR3 has 14 residues. Germline V CDR1 and CDR2: SGHRS, YFSETQ.

This chain connects TRBV5-1 to TRBJ1-5; D unresolved. The material sequenced was peripheral blood. The origin of this receptor is a woman aged 55-75 years with acute or convalescent COVID-19. The CDR3, as DNA: TGCGCCAGCAGCTTGGGGCAGGATAATCAGCCCCAGCATTTT. Protein product: CASSLGQDNQPQHF.